Below are 9 T cell receptor beta chains sequenced from a single sample in a study of CD8+ T cells in alopecia areata. Reverse transcribed after extraction, RNA yielded cDNA as the sequencing template. Repertoires were generated with immunoSEQ multiplex PCR, while TCRdb's copy carries only in-frame clones and drops some. The sample holds around 98,000 clones, around two fifths seen once. Material for sequencing was CD4+ T cells sorted from blood. Receptor source: a human donor with alopecia areata.

This chain uses TRBV2 with TRBJ2-6, with TRBD1 matching 12 bases. The CDR3 has 17 residues. CDR1 and CDR2 (germline): SNHLY, FYNNEI. The V and J ends lost 9 bases and 4 bases, in that order; junction bases with no gene match: 10. The chain's CDR3 is CARRSGTGGSGANVLTF. Written as DNA, the CDR3 is TGTGCCAGACGGTCCGGGACAGGGGGCTCAGGGGCCAACGTCCTGACTTTC.

This clone has a handful of counts. The V gene is TRBV29-1, the J gene TRBJ2-7; 10 bases match TRBD1. Germline V gene lookup returns CDR1 SQVTM and CDR2 ANQGSEA. V was clipped by 7 bases and J by 0 bases; unmatched bases: 6. The CDR3 has 14 residues. The CDR3 here is CSAGQGGGSYEQYF. The CDR3, as DNA: TGCAGCGCAGGACAGGGGGGCGGCTCCTACGAGCAGTACTTC.

The chain carries TRBV29-1 and TRBJ2-3, with D tentatively TRBD1 (5 bases). The ends were cut back, 6 bases at V and 4 bases at J, with 17 bases in the middle. In germline, CDR1 is SQVTM, CDR2 ANQGSEA. The CDR3 contains 14 residues. CDR3 loop: CSVEPQGFPDTQYF. In DNA, the CDR3 is TGCAGCGTCGAGCCTCAGGGTTTCCCAGATACGCAGTATTTT.

The rearrangement joins TRBV19 to TRBJ2-7; possible D gene TRBD1, 6 bases. Trimming cost V 9 bases and J 3 bases, with 12 bases left between them. This CDR3 is 12 amino acids long. CDR1 LNHDA and CDR2 SQIVND come from the germline V gene (reference sequence). The CDR3 DNA is TGTGCCAGAAGGACAGCCGACTACGAGCAGTACTTC. As protein: CARRTADYEQYF.

The chain is built from TRBV7-9 and TRBJ2-5, with 9 bases matching TRBD1. The J segment lost 2 bases and the V segment lost 5 bases, leaving 6 bases of the junction unmatched. The CDR3 is 15 amino acids. Germline loops: CDR1 SEHNR, CDR2 FQNEAQ (reference sequence). The CDR3 spells CASSLHDRGQETQYF. CDR3 DNA: TGTGCCAGCAGCCTCCACGACAGGGGGCAAGAGACCCAGTACTTC.

In its sample, this clone was seen a few times. V and J are TRBV28 and TRBJ2-1; 9 bases agree with TRBD1. CDR1 and CDR2 from the germline V gene are MDHEN and SYDVKM. The trim removed 7 bases at V and 10 bases at J, leaving 14 bases unmatched. CDR3 length equals 15 residues. Here the CDR3 DNA reads TGTGCCAGCACCCCGGTAGGGACAGGGAGGAACGAGCAGTTCTTC. Translation: CASTPVGTGRNEQFF.

This clone came up a few times. This chain joins TRBV29-1 and TRBJ1-6; TRBD1 agrees at 12 bases. Germline loops: CDR1 SQVTM, CDR2 ANQGSEA. V trimming: 6 bases; J trimming: 9 bases; junction bases outside the gene matches: 3. The CDR3 loop spans 13 amino acids. The CDR3 here is CSVGTGGGSPLHF. Here the CDR3 DNA reads TGCAGCGTAGGGACAGGGGGCGGTTCACCCCTCCACTTT.

Only one count was recorded for this clone. CDR3 loop: CAWSAKTSSGELFF. Written as DNA, the CDR3 is TGTGCCTGGAGTGCAAAAACTAGTAGCGGGGAGCTGTTTTTT. The chain links TRBV30 to TRBJ2-2; TRBD2 might be the D (5 bases). This CDR3 is built from 14 residues. CDR1 is GTSNPN, CDR2 SVGIG, per germline (reference sequence). V was trimmed by 1 base and J by 7 bases, leaving 13 bases between them.

This clone was seen a handful of times. The chain has TRBV29-1 and TRBJ2-7; the D is unclear. Between the trimmed V and J ends, which lost 4 bases and 2 bases, there was a span of 9 bases. Looked up from germline, CDR1 is SQVTM and CDR2 is ANQGSEA. The CDR3 loop spans 12 amino acids. CDR3 bases: TGCAGCGTTGTGGTGCAGGCCTACGAGCAGTACTTC. Translated: CSVVVQAYEQYF.